The 24 T cell receptor beta chains given below trace back to one sample, sequenced in a study of CD8+ T cells in alopecia areata. Reverse transcription of extracted RNA yielded cDNA, which provided the sequencing template. Profiled with immunoSEQ multiplex PCR; TCRdb holds only in-frame clones, not every one. The sample contains about 110,000 clones, about 60% of which appear only once. Treatment defined: oral pan-JAK inhibitor, 5-10 mg twice daily. The sample in question was CD8+ T cells sorted from blood, obtained at week 24, from a patient treated with tofacitinib. These receptor sequences come from a human donor with alopecia areata.

This rearrangement joins TRBV7-9 to TRBJ2-7; no reliable D call. This CDR3 has 12 amino acids. Deletions cut 5 bases from V and 4 bases from J, with 9 bases between. Germline V gene lookup returns CDR1 SEHNR and CDR2 FQNEAQ (reference sequence). DNA for the CDR3: TGTGCCAGCAGCCCGGCGGTGTACGAGCAGTACTTC. Its translation: CASSPAVYEQYF.

The genes are TRBV7-9 and TRBJ1-3; unclear D gene. V dropped 1 base and J dropped 0 bases, with 4 bases sitting between them. CDR3 size: 14 residues. Germline values: CDR1 SEHNR, CDR2 FQNEAQ (reference sequence). This CDR3 reads CASSLGDSGNTIYF. The CDR3 coding sequence is TGTGCCAGCAGCTTAGGCGACTCTGGAAACACCATATATTTT.

Only one count was recorded for this clone. The chain uses TRBV5-1 and TRBJ2-7; TRBD1 matches 9 bases. The CDR3 runs 17 residues. Germline assignment: CDR1 SGHRS and CDR2 YFSETQ. Unmatched junction bases numbered 15, after V lost 3 bases and J lost 5 bases. This CDR3 is CASSYQTGTGRFHEQYF. The CDR3 nucleotides are TGCGCCAGCAGCTATCAAACCGGGACAGGGAGGTTCCACGAGCAGTACTTC.

This chain uses TRBV5-6 with TRBJ2-7; maybe TRBD1 (5 bases). Germline lookup yields CDR1 SGHDT and CDR2 YYEEEE. V lost 4 bases and J lost 2, with 13 bases in between. CDR3 length: 14 amino acids. In DNA form, the CDR3 reads TGTGCCAGCAGCCTGGGTGACAGCACCTACGAGCAGTACTTC. Its protein is CASSLGDSTYEQYF.

The CDR3 spells CATSTPAGEQFF. The CDR3, as DNA: TGTGCCACCAGCACCCCCGCGGGGGAGCAGTTCTTC. V is TRBV15 and J is TRBJ2-1, with D possibly TRBD2 on 6 matching bases. The CDR3 has 12 amino acids. Germline CDR1 reads LNHNV; CDR2 reads YYDKDF (reference sequence). Trimming stripped 4 bases from V and 10 bases from J, with 11 bases between. Combining the CDR3 with reference TRBV15 and TRBJ2-1 gives the whole variable domain DAMVIQNPRYQVTQFGKPVTLSCSQTLNHNVMYWYQQKSSQAPKLLFHYYDKDFNNEADTPDNFQSRRPNTSFCFLDIRSPGLGDTAMYLCATSTPAGEQFFGPGTRLTVL.

The CDR3 bases are TGCAGCGTTGAAGCTCAGGGGGCTAGATCCTACGAGCAGTACTTC. Encoded protein: CSVEAQGARSYEQYF. V usage is TRBV29-1 and J usage is TRBJ2-7; the match to TRBD1 covers 8 bases. CDR1 is SQVTM and CDR2 is ANQGSEA in the germline V gene. CDR3 length: 15 residues. Trimming took 1 base from V and 1 from J; bases not matched to a gene: 6.

The V and J genes are TRBV15 and TRBJ1-5; D is perhaps TRBD1 (5 bases). Germline values: CDR1 LNHNV, CDR2 YYDKDF (reference sequence). There are 14 residues in the CDR3. V lost 4 bases and J 3 bases, leaving 10 bases between the germline ends. CDR3 residues: CATSMTDLNQPQHF. The CDR3 DNA sequence: TGTGCCACCAGCATGACAGATCTCAATCAGCCCCAGCATTTT.

V is TRBV30 and J is TRBJ1-5; no clear D. From germline, CDR1 is GTSNPN and CDR2 SVGIG (reference sequence). Trimming removed 5 bases from V and 3 bases from J, with 11 bases in between. This CDR3 is built from 13 residues. In DNA, the CDR3 is TGTGCCTGGGACTTCGGGGACAATCAGCCCCAGCATTTT. Its protein product is CAWDFGDNQPQHF.

The chain recombines TRBV4-3 with TRBJ2-1; 10 nucleotides agree with TRBD1. CDR3 length: 19 amino acids. Trimming took 0 bases from V and 3 from J; bases not matched to a gene: 11. CDR1 and CDR2 (germline): LGHNA, YSLEER. The CDR3 coding sequence is TGCGCCAGCAGCCAAGAGGGACAGGGGAATATACTCGGCTACAATGAGCAGTTCTTC. Its translation: CASSQEGQGNILGYNEQFF.

V gene TRBV2 combines with J gene TRBJ2-5; 8 bases align to TRBD2. Germline loops: CDR1 SNHLY, CDR2 FYNNEI. CDR3 size: 15 residues. Trimming cost V 6 bases and J 5 bases; bases outside gene matches: 11. CDR3 nucleotides: TGTGCCAGCAGCCCTCTTCCGGGACTAGTGGAGACCCAGTACTTC. Translated, it gives CASSPLPGLVETQYF.

This clone was observed a handful of times. The V call is TRBV7-9, the J call TRBJ2-3, with D perhaps TRBD1 or TRBD2 (7 bases each). The CDR3 totals 14 residues. V lost 7 bases and J lost 1, with 12 bases in between. The germline V gene has CDR1 SEHNR and CDR2 FQNEAQ (reference sequence). Here the CDR3 DNA reads TGTGCCAGCACCAGGGGGGGGCGCACAGATACGCAGTATTTT. Its translation: CASTRGGRTDTQYF.

This clone was detected a few times. The chain joins TRBV4-2 to TRBJ2-5; no firm D call. The V end was cut by 1 base, the J end by 5 bases, with 8 bases between. The CDR3 loop spans 13 amino acids. CDR1 is LGHNA, CDR2 YNFKEQ, per germline. DNA of the CDR3: TGTGCCAGCAGCCAAGGATTGTACGAGACCCAGTACTTC. It encodes CASSQGLYETQYF.

The V and J genes are TRBV25-1 and TRBJ2-1, with 7 nucleotides matching TRBD1. Per the germline V gene, CDR1 is MGHDK and CDR2 is SYGVNS. J was trimmed by 3 bases and V by 4 bases; bases with no gene match: 3. This CDR3 is 14 amino acids long. This CDR3 reads CASSVGQLYNEQFF. The DNA of the CDR3 is TGTGCCAGCAGTGTGGGACAGCTCTACAATGAGCAGTTCTTC.

This chain uses TRBV6-5 with TRBJ1-2; a weak D match, TRBD1 (6 bases). This CDR3 spans 14 amino acids. The V and J ends lost 10 bases and 4 bases respectively, with 19 bases between them. CDR1 is MNHEY, CDR2 SVGAGI, per germline. CDR3 residues: CATQFGGAGYGYTF. The CDR3 DNA reads TGTGCCACCCAATTTGGGGGCGCGGGCTATGGCTACACCTTC.

The chain uses TRBV29-1 and TRBJ1-1, with TRBD1 as a possible D gene (5 bases). In germline, CDR1 is SQVTM, CDR2 ANQGSEA. The CDR3 loop spans 14 amino acids. Trimming stripped 1 base from V and 3 bases from J, with 12 bases between. The CDR3 sequence is CSVEGGEMDTEAFF. The DNA of the CDR3 is TGCAGCGTTGAAGGGGGCGAGATGGACACTGAAGCTTTCTTT.

The chain couples TRBV25-1 to TRBJ1-2, with D uncertain. The germline gives CDR1 MGHDK, CDR2 SYGVNS. The V end lost 1 base, the J end lost 1 base, and 13 bases lay between the germline ends. The CDR3 has 16 amino acids. The CDR3 nucleotides are TGTGCCAGCAGTGAATGGGAGGGTCCGGGTAACTATGGCTACACCTTC. Its protein product is CASSEWEGPGNYGYTF.

This clone was seen a few times. The chain links TRBV6-5 to TRBJ1-1; the D gene is possibly TRBD1 (5 bases). Per the germline V gene, CDR1 is MNHEY and CDR2 is SVGAGI. This CDR3 is 13 amino acids long. The ends were cut back, 7 bases at V and 4 bases at J, with 13 bases in the middle. CDR3 amino acids: CASTQGGGTEAFF. The CDR3 region has the DNA TGTGCCAGCACCCAGGGTGGGGGCACTGAAGCTTTCTTT.

This chain joins TRBV27 and TRBJ1-6; maybe TRBD1 (5 bases). Germline V gene sequence: CDR1 MNHEY, CDR2 SMNVEV (reference sequence). This CDR3 contains 14 residues. The V gene lost 5 bases and the J gene lost 7 bases, with 12 bases spanning the gap. CDR3 sequence: CASSPQGTNSPLHF. The CDR3 region has the DNA TGTGCCAGCAGTCCCCAGGGAACCAATTCACCCCTCCACTTT.

V gene TRBV6-5 combines with J gene TRBJ2-3; D may be TRBD1 (6 bases). The CDR3 length is 14 residues. Looked up from germline, CDR1 is MNHEY and CDR2 is SVGAGI. V lost 5 bases to trimming and J lost 2 bases, with 11 bases between them. The CDR3 region is CASSGGGPTDTQYF. Written as DNA, the CDR3 is TGTGCCAGCAGTGGGGGCGGGCCCACAGATACGCAGTATTTT.

The chain has TRBV27 and TRBJ2-2; D may be TRBD1 (5 bases). V gave up 3 bases and J gave up 2 bases, with 10 bases separating them. The germline V gene encodes CDR1 MNHEY and CDR2 SMNVEV (reference sequence). This CDR3 region has 15 residues. CDR3 sequence reads: CASSLRQGNTGELFF. In DNA form, the CDR3 reads TGTGCCAGCAGTTTGCGGCAGGGAAACACCGGGGAGCTGTTTTTT.

The genes are TRBV5-4 and TRBJ2-7, with D perhaps assigned TRBD1 or TRBD2 (5 bases each). The V gene's germline CDR1 is SGHNT and CDR2 YYREEE (reference sequence). Between the trimmed V and J ends, which lost 2 bases and 0 bases, there was a span of 9 bases. The CDR3 is 14 amino acids. The chain's CDR3 is CASSFRGSSYEQYF. CDR3 bases: TGTGCCAGCAGCTTTCGGGGCAGCTCCTACGAGCAGTACTTC.

This clone was counted between two and nine times. The J gene is TRBJ2-3, the V gene TRBV23-1; D uncertain. TRBV23-1 falls under the ORF class, with uncertain function. V was clipped by 2 bases and J by 0 bases, with 18 bases between them. The CDR3 totals 18 residues. CDR3 loop: CASSQTVNKQRSTDTQYF. CDR3 nucleotides: TGCGCCAGCAGTCAAACAGTTAACAAACAGAGAAGCACAGATACGCAGTATTTT.

This clone has only a few counts. The chain joins TRBV9 to TRBJ1-2; D not certain. In germline, CDR1 is SGDLS, CDR2 YYNGEE. V shed 0 bases and J shed 0 bases, with 6 bases lying between them. The CDR3 is 14 amino acids. CDR3 residues: CASSVVETNYGYTF. The CDR3 bases are TGTGCCAGCAGCGTAGTAGAAACTAACTATGGCTACACCTTC.

This clone was counted between two and nine times. The chain recombines TRBV14 with TRBJ2-7, with 7 bases that match TRBD1. This CDR3 region has 14 residues. V shed 5 bases and J 1 base; nucleotides not matched to a gene: 5. Germline assignment: CDR1 SGHDN and CDR2 FVKESK. In nucleotides, the CDR3 is TGTGCCAGCAGCTCCTCAGGGGGATCCTACGAGCAGTACTTC. Translation gives CASSSSGGSYEQYF.